The 27 T cell receptor beta chains below all came from one sample that was sequenced in a study of blood T cell repertoires in COVID-19. TCRdb's table, derived via immunoSEQ multiplex PCR, lists solely in-frame clones and lacks some. The data show 100,000 to 150,000 clones, 70% to 80% seen once. What was sequenced was peripheral blood. All receptors derive from a man in his forties or fifties with active or convalescent COVID-19.

The chain recombines TRBV28 with TRBJ1-2; D gene uncertain. Deletions cut 3 bases from V and 1 base from J, with 12 bases between. Germline V lookup: CDR1 MDHEN, CDR2 SYDVKM. The CDR3 spans 15 residues. The chain's CDR3 is CASSFRGVNNYGYTF. DNA for the CDR3: TGTGCCAGCAGTTTTAGAGGAGTTAATAACTATGGCTACACCTTC.

The CDR3 DNA reads TGTGCCAGTAGTATAAGGACAGGGGGCAATCAGCCCCAGCATTTT. As protein: CASSIRTGGNQPQHF. The J gene is TRBJ1-5, the V gene TRBV19, with 9 bases aligning to TRBD1. The germline V gene encodes CDR1 LNHDA and CDR2 SQIVND (reference sequence). The CDR3 spans 15 residues. V shed 2 bases, J shed 2 bases, and the junction held 1 base outside the gene matches.

This clone has more than one count but fewer than ten. This sequence joins TRBV6-5 and TRBJ1-6; D perhaps matches TRBD1 (5 bases). The CDR3 runs to 15 residues. Trimming removed 8 bases from V and 0 bases from J, with 11 bases in between. Per germline, CDR1 MNHEY and CDR2 SVGAGI. The DNA for the CDR3 is TGTGCCAGCGTAGGGGCCCTCTCCTATAATTCACCCCTCCACTTT. Translating it yields CASVGALSYNSPLHF.

This chain joins TRBV7-8 and TRBJ2-7, with D tentatively TRBD2 (6 bases). The CDR3 covers 13 residues. With 6 bases removed from V and 1 base from J, the gap between germline ends came to 10 bases. The germline gives CDR1 SGHVS, CDR2 FQNEAQ. CDR3 coding DNA: TGTGCCAGCAGACCGGCGGGGTCCTACGAGCAGTACTTC. Its protein product is CASRPAGSYEQYF.

The chain combines TRBV10-3 with TRBJ1-4; no definite D call. V was trimmed by 3 bases and J by 7 bases, leaving 18 bases between them. This CDR3 region has 16 residues. Germline values: CDR1 ENHRY, CDR2 SYGVKD. CDR3 residues: CAISDQLDGSREKLFF. CDR3 nucleotide sequence: TGTGCCATCAGTGACCAATTAGACGGGAGCCGTGAAAAACTGTTTTTT.

The V and J genes are TRBV15 and TRBJ2-7; D ambiguous. The CDR3 is 15 amino acids. V dropped 1 base and J dropped 5 bases, with 15 bases sitting between them. Germline loops: CDR1 LNHNV, CDR2 YYDKDF (reference sequence). Here the CDR3 DNA reads TGTGCCACCAGCAGAGGAGGCGGAGAGTGGCACGAGCAGTACTTC. Translated, it gives CATSRGGGEWHEQYF.

The chain links TRBV18 to TRBJ2-7; D is uncertain. Germline V gene lookup returns CDR1 KGHSH and CDR2 LQKENI. This CDR3 is 14 amino acids long. Trimming pared 3 bases from V and 3 bases from J, leaving 12 bases between. CDR3 sequence: CASSPGGSHYEQYF. In DNA, the CDR3 is TGTGCCAGCTCACCTGGTGGCTCTCACTACGAGCAGTACTTC.

The chain recombines TRBV4-1 with TRBJ1-3, with 7 bases that match TRBD1. The germline gives CDR1 MGHRA, CDR2 YSYEKL. The CDR3 covers 16 residues. J lost 5 bases, V lost 0 bases, and 7 bases had no gene match. CDR3 sequence: CASSQEEQGSRNTIYF. For the CDR3, the DNA is TGCGCCAGCAGCCAAGAGGAACAGGGGTCAAGAAACACCATATATTTT.

In DNA form, the CDR3 reads TGTGCCACCAGCAGGGACAGGGGGGTAGGTCAGCCCCAGCATTTT. Translating gives CATSRDRGVGQPQHF. V gene TRBV15 combines with J gene TRBJ1-5, with 10 bases fitting TRBD1. Unmatched junction bases numbered 5, after V lost 3 bases and J lost 6 bases. The germline V gene has CDR1 LNHNV and CDR2 YYDKDF (reference sequence). This CDR3 spans 15 amino acids.

This chain connects TRBV10-3 to TRBJ2-2, with D maybe TRBD1 (5 bases). Looked up from germline, CDR1 is ENHRY and CDR2 is SYGVKD. The length of the CDR3 is 14 residues. V was trimmed by 10 bases and J by 4 bases, leaving 16 bases between them. Here the CDR3 reads CANWGRVTTGELFF. CDR3 nucleotides: TGTGCCAACTGGGGCAGGGTGACCACCGGGGAGCTGTTTTTT.

The chain is built from TRBV15 and TRBJ1-1; 11 bases line up with TRBD1. The V gene end was trimmed by 0 bases and the J gene end by 11 bases; junction bases not matched to a gene: 8. The CDR3 has 15 residues. The germline gives CDR1 LNHNV, CDR2 YYDKDF (reference sequence). Here the CDR3 DNA reads TGTGCCACCAGCAGAGAGGCGGAGGGGACAGGGGGGGCTTTCTTT. Amino acids: CATSREAEGTGGAFF.

The genes are TRBV7-6 and TRBJ2-5; 8 bases fit TRBD2. This CDR3 contains 14 residues. The germline V gene has CDR1 SGHVS and CDR2 FNYEAQ. V gave up 7 bases and J gave up 5 bases; unmatched junction bases: 9. CDR3 residues: CASTWQRGLETQYF. Here the CDR3 DNA reads TGTGCCAGCACCTGGCAGCGGGGGTTGGAGACCCAGTACTTC.

The chain carries TRBV7-9 and TRBJ1-4, with D possibly matching TRBD1 (5 bases). V shed 5 bases and J shed 8 bases, with 21 bases lying between them. This CDR3 spans 16 amino acids. CDR1 is SEHNR, CDR2 FQNEAQ, per germline (reference sequence). CDR3 loop: CASSPLRGGLGEKLFF. The DNA of the CDR3 is TGTGCCAGCAGCCCACTCCGGGGGGGACTGGGGGAAAAACTGTTTTTT.

The rearrangement joins TRBV2 to TRBJ1-1; weak D call: TRBD1 (5 bases). CDR1 SNHLY and CDR2 FYNNEI come from the germline V gene. The CDR3 contains 13 residues. Trimming shortened V by 5 bases and J by 3 bases, and 10 bases separated the two germline ends. The CDR3 nucleotides are TGTGCCAGCAGTAAGGGGCGAGACACTGAAGCTTTCTTT. Translation: CASSKGRDTEAFF.

V is TRBV5-4 and J is TRBJ1-2, with 7 bases identical to TRBD1. Germline CDR1 reads SGHNT; CDR2 reads YYREEE (reference sequence). Losses at the gene ends were 1 base for V and 6 bases for J; bases not matched to a gene: 6. This CDR3 region has 14 residues. CDR3 protein: CASSLRDREHGYTF. CDR3 nucleotide sequence: TGTGCCAGCAGCTTGAGAGACAGGGAGCATGGCTACACCTTC.

The chain combines TRBV18 with TRBJ1-5, with a weak D call TRBD1 (6 bases). V lost 8 bases and J lost 7, with 15 bases in between. CDR1 is KGHSH, CDR2 LQKENI, per germline. This CDR3 has 13 amino acids. The CDR3: CASTGQPAQPQHF. CDR3 in DNA: TGTGCCAGCACTGGACAGCCGGCCCAGCCCCAGCATTTT.

The V and J genes are TRBV28 and TRBJ1-5; D gene uncertain. With 3 bases removed from V and 3 bases from J, the gap between germline ends came to 18 bases. The CDR3 loop spans 17 amino acids. Germline V lookup: CDR1 MDHEN, CDR2 SYDVKM. CDR3 region: CASSFRRVGRLNQPQHF. CDR3 sequence (DNA): TGTGCCAGCAGTTTTCGGCGGGTGGGCAGGCTCAATCAGCCCCAGCATTTT.

V is TRBV29-1 and J is TRBJ1-2; unclear D gene. Trimming removed 5 bases at V and 6 bases at J, with 13 bases between. The CDR3 runs 12 residues. Germline values: CDR1 SQVTM, CDR2 ANQGSEA. CDR3 residues: CSVISTVNGYTF. CDR3 bases: TGCAGCGTTATTTCAACAGTAAATGGCTACACCTTC.

V and J are TRBV7-9 and TRBJ2-6; D is uncertain. The V gene's germline CDR1 is SEHNR and CDR2 FQNEAQ (reference sequence). Trimming shortened V by 3 bases and J by 2 bases, and 8 bases separated the two germline ends. The CDR3 is 15 amino acids. CDR3 residues: CASSFVVAGANVLTF. CDR3 nucleotide sequence: TGTGCCAGCAGCTTTGTGGTAGCTGGGGCCAACGTCCTGACTTTC.

The chain's CDR3 is CASSLTGLAGDLYEQYF. The CDR3 DNA reads TGTGCCAGCAGTTTGACGGGACTAGCGGGGGATCTCTACGAGCAGTACTTC. The gene calls are TRBV27 and TRBJ2-7; 14 bases align to TRBD2. Germline V gives CDR1 MNHEY, CDR2 SMNVEV (reference sequence). This CDR3 spans 17 amino acids. The V gene end was trimmed by 3 bases and the J gene end by 3 bases; junction bases not matched to a gene: 7.

The chain recombines TRBV9 with TRBJ2-1; tentatively, D is TRBD1 (6 bases). V gave up 3 bases and J gave up 9 bases, with 16 bases separating them. Per the germline V gene, CDR1 is SGDLS and CDR2 is YYNGEE. CDR3 length: 14 amino acids. The CDR3: CASSGGPPPGEQFF. CDR3 in DNA: TGTGCCAGCAGCGGGGGGCCCCCGCCCGGTGAGCAGTTCTTC.

The CDR3, as DNA: TGTGCCACCAGTAGGGAGGCGAACACTGAAGCTTTCTTT. Residues: CATSREANTEAFF. The chain carries TRBV24-1 and TRBJ1-1; D is undetermined. The CDR3 loop spans 13 amino acids. CDR1 and CDR2 (germline): KGHDR, SFDVKD. V lost 6 bases and J lost 1, with 8 bases in between.

V usage is TRBV4-3 and J usage is TRBJ2-1; possible D gene TRBD1, 5 bases. V was cut by 0 bases and J by 9 bases, with 12 bases left in between. Germline CDR1 is LGHNA and CDR2 is YSLEER. The CDR3 extends over 14 amino acids. CDR3 DNA: TGCGCCAGCAGCCAAGACAGGGTTTATACTGAGCAGTTCTTC. Protein: CASSQDRVYTEQFF.

This clone has ten or more counts. The chain has TRBV5-4 and TRBJ2-7; 7 positions match TRBD1. The V segment lost 5 bases and the J segment 2 bases; nucleotides outside the gene matches: 10. CDR3 size: 15 residues. The germline CDR1 and CDR2 sequences are SGHNT and YYREEE (reference sequence). The CDR3 coding sequence is TGTGCCAGCAGTCTTCGGGGACAGCTTCCCTACGAGCAGTACTTC. Translated, it gives CASSLRGQLPYEQYF.

The genes are TRBV7-3 and TRBJ2-2; 9 bases map to TRBD2. The CDR3 spans 13 residues. The J segment lost 8 bases and the V segment lost 4 bases, leaving 2 bases of the junction unmatched. The germline gives CDR1 SGHTA, CDR2 FQGTGA. The CDR3 bases are TGTGCCAGCAGCTCTAGCGGGATGGGGGAGCTGTTTTTT. It codes for CASSSSGMGELFF.

This clone came up once. The J gene is TRBJ1-1, the V gene TRBV29-1, with 9 bases aligning to TRBD1. Germline values: CDR1 SQVTM, CDR2 ANQGSEA. The J segment lost 11 bases and the V segment lost 6 bases, leaving 7 bases of the junction unmatched. The CDR3 is made up of 11 amino acids. The CDR3 bases are TGCAGCGTCCCTAGGACAGGGGTGGCTTTCTTT. Its translation: CSVPRTGVAFF.

The genes are TRBV6-5 and TRBJ2-7; maybe TRBD2 (5 bases). Germline lookup yields CDR1 MNHEY and CDR2 SVGAGI. The CDR3 extends over 14 amino acids. Trimming left V 7 bases short and J 5 bases short, with 18 bases between. In DNA, the CDR3 is TGTGCCAGCACTCCTCGGCGGGCGAGGGACGAGCAGTACTTC. Protein sequence: CASTPRRARDEQYF.